The present entry profiles one T cell receptor beta chain with its context. As yet, its antigen is unknown. The data were obtained in a study of cytomegalovirus exposure and HLA in healthy donors. Overall study context: A later analysis reported the 100 to 150 validation repertoires used the same platform as the roughly 700 first-cohort repertoires. Study-wide results and caveats: Three chains tied to CMV proved CMV antigen-specific in vitro. Rarity characterized most TCR sequences, yet some public TCRs appeared in many donors. A list of about 180 TCR beta chains associated with cytomegalovirus was given.

Data came from immunoSEQ multiplex PCR; TCRdb stores just in-frame clones and leaves some out. The data show approximately 160,000 clones, with roughly 80% seen just once and about 2% held by the top ten. Trimming cost V 1 base and J 7 bases, with 11 bases left between them. The germline V gene has CDR1 SGDLS and CDR2 YYNGEE. The length of the CDR3 is 14 residues. The clonotype originates from a man aged 25 to 45 in good health and CMV-seropositive. The sequenced sample consisted of PBMCs. The chain recombines TRBV9 with TRBJ2-2, with D possibly matching TRBD1 (6 bases). The CDR3 DNA reads TGTGCCAGCAGCGTAAGGGGGTCTGACGGGGAGCTGTTTTTT. Protein product: CASSVRGSDGELFF.